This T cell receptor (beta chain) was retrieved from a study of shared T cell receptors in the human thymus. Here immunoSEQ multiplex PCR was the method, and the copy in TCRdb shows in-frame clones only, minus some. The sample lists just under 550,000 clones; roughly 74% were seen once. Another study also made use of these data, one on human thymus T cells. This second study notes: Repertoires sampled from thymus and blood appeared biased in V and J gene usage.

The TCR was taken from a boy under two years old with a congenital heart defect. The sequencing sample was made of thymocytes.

The chain's CDR3 is CASRARLAGNNEQFF. The CDR3 DNA sequence: TGTGCCAGCAGAGCCCGACTAGCGGGTAACAATGAGCAGTTCTTC. The chain joins TRBV6-5 to TRBJ2-1; 10 positions agree with TRBD2. CDR3 length equals 15 residues. Germline CDR1 and CDR2: MNHEY and SVGAGI. The trim removed 6 bases at V and 5 bases at J, leaving 7 bases unmatched.